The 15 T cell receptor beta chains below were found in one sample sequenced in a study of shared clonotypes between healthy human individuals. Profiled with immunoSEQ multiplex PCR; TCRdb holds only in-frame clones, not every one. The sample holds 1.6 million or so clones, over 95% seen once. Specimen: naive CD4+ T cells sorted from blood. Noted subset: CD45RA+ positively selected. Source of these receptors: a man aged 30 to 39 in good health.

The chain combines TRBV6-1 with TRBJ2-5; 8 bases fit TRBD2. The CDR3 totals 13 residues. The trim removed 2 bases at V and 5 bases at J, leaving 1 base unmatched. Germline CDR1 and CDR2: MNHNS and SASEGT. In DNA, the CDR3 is TGTGCCAGCAGTGAAATAGCGGGGGAGACCCAGTACTTC. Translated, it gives CASSEIAGETQYF.

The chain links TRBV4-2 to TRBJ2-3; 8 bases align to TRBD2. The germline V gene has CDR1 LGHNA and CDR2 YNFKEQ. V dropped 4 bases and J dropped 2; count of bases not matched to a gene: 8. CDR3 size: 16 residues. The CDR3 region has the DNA TGTGCCAGCAGCCCGGGGTTGACTAGCGACACAGATACGCAGTATTTT. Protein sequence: CASSPGLTSDTDTQYF.

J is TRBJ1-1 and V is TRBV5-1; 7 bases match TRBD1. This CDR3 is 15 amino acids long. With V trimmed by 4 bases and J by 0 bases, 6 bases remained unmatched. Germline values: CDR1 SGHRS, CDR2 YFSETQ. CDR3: CASSGQGQLNTEAFF. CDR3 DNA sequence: TGCGCCAGCAGCGGGCAGGGACAGTTGAACACTGAAGCTTTCTTT.

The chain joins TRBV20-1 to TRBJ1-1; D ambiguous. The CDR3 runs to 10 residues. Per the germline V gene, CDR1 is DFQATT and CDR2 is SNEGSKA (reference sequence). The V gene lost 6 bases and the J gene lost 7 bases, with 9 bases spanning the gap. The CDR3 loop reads CSAARYEAFF. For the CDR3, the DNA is TGCAGTGCCGCTCGCTATGAAGCTTTCTTT.

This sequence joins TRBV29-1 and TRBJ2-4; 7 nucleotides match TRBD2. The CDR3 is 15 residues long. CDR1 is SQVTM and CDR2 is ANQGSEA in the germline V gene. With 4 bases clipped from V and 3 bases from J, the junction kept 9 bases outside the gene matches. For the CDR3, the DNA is TGCAGCGTTGTGACGGGACTACGTGGCAAAAACATTCAGTACTTC. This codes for CSVVTGLRGKNIQYF.

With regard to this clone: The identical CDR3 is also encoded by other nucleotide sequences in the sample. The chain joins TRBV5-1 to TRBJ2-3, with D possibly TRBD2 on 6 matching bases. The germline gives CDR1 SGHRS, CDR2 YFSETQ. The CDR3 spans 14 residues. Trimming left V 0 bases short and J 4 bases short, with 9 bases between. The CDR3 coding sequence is TGCGCCAGCAGCTTGGCCGGAGGGCCAGATACGCAGTATTTT. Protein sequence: CASSLAGGPDTQYF.

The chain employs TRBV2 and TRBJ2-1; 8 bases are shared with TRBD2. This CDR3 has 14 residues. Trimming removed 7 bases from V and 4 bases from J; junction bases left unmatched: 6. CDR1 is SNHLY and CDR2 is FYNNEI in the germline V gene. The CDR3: CASTQTSAYNEQFF. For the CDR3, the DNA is TGTGCCAGCACCCAGACTAGCGCATACAATGAGCAGTTCTTC.

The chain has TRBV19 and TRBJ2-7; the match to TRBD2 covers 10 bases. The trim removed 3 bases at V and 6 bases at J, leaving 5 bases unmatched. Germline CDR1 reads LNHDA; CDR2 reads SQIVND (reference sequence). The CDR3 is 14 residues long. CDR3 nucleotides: TGTGCCAGTAGTATTCAAGCGGGAGGGGCCGAGCAGTACTTC. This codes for CASSIQAGGAEQYF.

The DNA for the CDR3 is TGTGCCATCAGTGGGGGACAGGGACAATACGAGCAGTACTTC. Amino acids: CAISGGQGQYEQYF. The chain employs TRBV10-3 and TRBJ2-7, with TRBD1 identical over 9 bases. This CDR3 comprises 14 residues. Germline trimming cut 4 bases from V and 4 bases from J; bases unmatched to any gene: 5. Germline CDR1 is ENHRY and CDR2 is SYGVKD.

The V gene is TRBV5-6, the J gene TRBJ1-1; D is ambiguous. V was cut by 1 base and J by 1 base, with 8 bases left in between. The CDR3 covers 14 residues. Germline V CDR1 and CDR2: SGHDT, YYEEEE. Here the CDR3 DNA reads TGTGCCAGCAGCTTGTATCTACAGAACACTGAAGCTTTCTTT. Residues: CASSLYLQNTEAFF.

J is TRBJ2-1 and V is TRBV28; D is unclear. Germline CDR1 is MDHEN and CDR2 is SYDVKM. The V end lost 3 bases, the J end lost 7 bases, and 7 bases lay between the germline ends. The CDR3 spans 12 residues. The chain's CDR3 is CASSLGLNEQFF. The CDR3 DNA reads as TGTGCCAGCAGTTTGGGCCTTAATGAGCAGTTCTTC.

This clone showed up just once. This CDR3 reads CASSLSPRRETQYF. In DNA form, the CDR3 reads TGTGCCAGCAGTTTATCGCCTAGGCGGGAGACCCAGTACTTC. The V call is TRBV27, the J call TRBJ2-5, with no clear D. The V gene lost 0 bases and the J gene lost 5 bases, with 10 bases spanning the gap. The V gene's germline CDR1 is MNHEY and CDR2 SMNVEV (reference sequence). The CDR3 contains 14 residues.

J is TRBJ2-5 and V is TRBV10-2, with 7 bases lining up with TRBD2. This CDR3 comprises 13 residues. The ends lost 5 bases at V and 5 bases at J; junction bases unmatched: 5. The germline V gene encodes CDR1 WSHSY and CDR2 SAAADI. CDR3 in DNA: TGCGCCAGCAGTTGGCGGCGGGAGGAGACCCAGTACTTC. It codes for CASSWRREETQYF.

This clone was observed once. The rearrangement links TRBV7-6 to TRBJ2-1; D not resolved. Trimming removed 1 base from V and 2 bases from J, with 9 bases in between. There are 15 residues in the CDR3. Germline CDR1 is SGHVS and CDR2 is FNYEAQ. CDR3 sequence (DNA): TGTGCCAGCAGCTTAGAGTGGGATACCTACAATGAGCAGTTCTTC. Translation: CASSLEWDTYNEQFF.

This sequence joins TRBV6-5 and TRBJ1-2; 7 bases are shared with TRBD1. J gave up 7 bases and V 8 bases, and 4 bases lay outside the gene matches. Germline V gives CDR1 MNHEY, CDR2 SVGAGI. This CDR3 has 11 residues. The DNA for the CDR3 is TGTGCCAGCCACAGGGGAGGTGGCTACACCTTC. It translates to CASHRGGGYTF.